Listed below are T cell receptor beta chains from one sample, sequenced in a study of cytomegalovirus exposure and HLA in healthy donors. The table came from immunoSEQ multiplex PCR; TCRdb's copy has only in-frame clones and leaves some out. This sample's table reports about 210,000 clones. The sample was PBMCs. Source of these receptors: a woman in her 30s in good health and CMV-seropositive. The CDR3 runs from the conserved cysteine through the conserved F or W. The order of the fields is CDR3 DNA, CDR3 protein, V gene, J gene, D gene. D genes are given only for firm matches.

CDR3 DNA: TGTGCCAGCGGGGAAGGACAGGGGGCTCGGAAAGCTTTCTTT
CDR3 protein: CASGEGQGARKAFF
V gene: TRBV28
J gene: TRBJ1-1
D gene: TRBD1

CDR3 DNA: TGTGCCAGCAGCAACCGGGCCCAACAGGGGGGCTACACCTTC
CDR3 protein: CASSNRAQQGGYTF
V gene: TRBV7-2
J gene: TRBJ1-2
D gene: TRBD1

CDR3 DNA: TGTGCCAGCAGTCCCGGAGGACAGGCGAATGAAAAACTGTTTTTT
CDR3 protein: CASSPGGQANEKLFF
V gene: TRBV28
J gene: TRBJ1-4
D gene: TRBD1

CDR3 DNA: TGTGCCTGGGCCGGGACAGGGGGCGGAAACTATGGCTACACCTTC
CDR3 protein: CAWAGTGGGNYGYTF
V gene: TRBV30
J gene: TRBJ1-2
D gene: TRBD1

CDR3 DNA: TGTGCCAGCAGCAACACACGGACAACTGAAGCTTTCTTT
CDR3 protein: CASSNTRTTEAFF
V gene: TRBV6-5
J gene: TRBJ1-1
D gene: NA

CDR3 DNA: TGTGCCAGCAGCTTGCGGGGACCGGATAATTCACCCCTCCACTTT
CDR3 protein: CASSLRGPDNSPLHF
V gene: TRBV7-9
J gene: TRBJ1-6
D gene: NA

CDR3 DNA: TGCAGCGCCGTGGGGGTAGCGGGGAAAATTTACAATGAGCAGTTCTTC
CDR3 protein: CSAVGVAGKIYNEQFF
V gene: TRBV29-1
J gene: TRBJ2-1
D gene: TRBD2

CDR3 DNA: TGTGCCAGCAGCCCCAGGACAGGGGCTCGGGAGACCCAGTACTTC
CDR3 protein: CASSPRTGARETQYF
V gene: TRBV11-3
J gene: TRBJ2-5
D gene: TRBD1

CDR3 DNA: TGTGCCAGCAGCAACATCTATAATTCACCCCTCCACTTT
CDR3 protein: CASSNIYNSPLHF
V gene: TRBV5-8
J gene: TRBJ1-6
D gene: NA

CDR3 DNA: TGTGCCAGCAGTTACCGGGGACAGGCGAAAGGAGAGCAGTACTTC
CDR3 protein: CASSYRGQAKGEQYF
V gene: TRBV6-5
J gene: TRBJ2-5
D gene: TRBD1

CDR3 DNA: TGTGCCAGCATTCCTACGTGGACAGGGACTGAAGCTTTCTTT
CDR3 protein: CASIPTWTGTEAFF
V gene: TRBV2
J gene: TRBJ1-1
D gene: TRBD1

CDR3 DNA: TGTGCCAGCAGCCCATCCGGGACAGGGAGGAAGAATGAGCAGTTCTTC
CDR3 protein: CASSPSGTGRKNEQFF
V gene: TRBV13
J gene: TRBJ2-1
D gene: TRBD1

CDR3 DNA: TGTGCCAGCAGTTACTCCGGCAGGGGGAAGAATGGCTACACCTTC
CDR3 protein: CASSYSGRGKNGYTF
V gene: TRBV6-5
J gene: TRBJ1-2
D gene: TRBD1

CDR3 DNA: TGCGCCAGCAGCCAAGAAGGGACTAGCGGGAGGGAGACCCAGTACTTC
CDR3 protein: CASSQEGTSGRETQYF
V gene: TRBV4-3
J gene: TRBJ2-5
D gene: TRBD2

CDR3 DNA: TGTGCCAGCAGTTTGTCGGGTCGTGAGCAGTACTTC
CDR3 protein: CASSLSGREQYF
V gene: TRBV28
J gene: TRBJ2-7
D gene: NA

CDR3 DNA: TGTGCCAGCAGCACACGACAGGGCCACACAGATACGCAGTATTTT
CDR3 protein: CASSTRQGHTDTQYF
V gene: TRBV13
J gene: TRBJ2-3
D gene: TRBD1

CDR3 DNA: TGCGCCAGCAGCTTGACTAGCGGGGGCCCAAACAATGAGCAGTTCTTC
CDR3 protein: CASSLTSGGPNNEQFF
V gene: TRBV5-1
J gene: TRBJ2-1
D gene: TRBD2

CDR3 DNA: TGTGCCTGGATGGGACAGGGAAGGGAAAAACTGTTTTTT
CDR3 protein: CAWMGQGREKLFF
V gene: TRBV30
J gene: TRBJ1-4
D gene: TRBD1

CDR3 DNA: TGCGCCAGCAGCTTGCCGGAGAAAGGGGTCTACGAGCAGTACTTC
CDR3 protein: CASSLPEKGVYEQYF
V gene: TRBV5-1
J gene: TRBJ2-7
D gene: NA

CDR3 DNA: TGCGCCAGCAGCCAAGCCTCTGGGACACCTGCTAACTATGGCTACACCTTC
CDR3 protein: CASSQASGTPANYGYTF
V gene: TRBV4-1
J gene: TRBJ1-2
D gene: NA

CDR3 DNA: TGTGCCAGCAGCTTACTGGCGGGAGTTTGGGATGAGCAGTTCTTC
CDR3 protein: CASSLLAGVWDEQFF
V gene: TRBV7-2
J gene: TRBJ2-1
D gene: TRBD2

CDR3 DNA: TGTGCCAGCAGCGAAAATACAGGGGGCGCCGATGAAAAACTGTTTTTT
CDR3 protein: CASSENTGGADEKLFF
V gene: TRBV5-6
J gene: TRBJ1-4
D gene: TRBD1

CDR3 DNA: TGTGCCAGCACCCCCTCGGGGGTTCAGCCCCAGCATTTT
CDR3 protein: CASTPSGVQPQHF
V gene: TRBV7-2
J gene: TRBJ1-5
D gene: NA

CDR3 DNA: TGCGCCAGCAGTGAGAGGGGGGTCGGGGGACAGGTCGAGCAGTACTTC
CDR3 protein: CASSERGVGGQVEQYF
V gene: TRBV10-2
J gene: TRBJ2-7
D gene: TRBD1

CDR3 DNA: TGTGCCAGCAGTCCGGGACAGTACACTTTCTCTGGAAACACCATATATTTT
CDR3 protein: CASSPGQYTFSGNTIYF
V gene: TRBV27
J gene: TRBJ1-3
D gene: TRBD1

CDR3 DNA: TGTGCCAGCAGGCTTAGGGCCCACGGGGAATCGGGCAGTGAAGCTTTCTTT
CDR3 protein: CASRLRAHGESGSEAFF
V gene: TRBV4-2
J gene: TRBJ1-1
D gene: NA

CDR3 DNA: TGTGCCAGCAGTGAAAGGGGGTCAGGGTTCGGAAACACCATATATTTT
CDR3 protein: CASSERGSGFGNTIYF
V gene: TRBV2
J gene: TRBJ1-3
D gene: NA

CDR3 DNA: TGCGCCAGCAGTGGCTCAGGCTCCGAGCAGTACTTC
CDR3 protein: CASSGSGSEQYF
V gene: TRBV10-1
J gene: TRBJ2-7
D gene: NA

CDR3 DNA: TGTGCCAGCAGTTACTCGACAGGGGGCTCTGGCTACACCTTC
CDR3 protein: CASSYSTGGSGYTF
V gene: TRBV6-5
J gene: TRBJ1-2
D gene: TRBD1

CDR3 DNA: TGTGCCAGCAGTTACTCGAGGGAGCAGTACTTC
CDR3 protein: CASSYSREQYF
V gene: TRBV6-6
J gene: TRBJ2-7
D gene: NA

CDR3 DNA: TGTGCCAGCTCAAAGATGGGACAGGCAAAAGATACGCAGTATTTT
CDR3 protein: CASSKMGQAKDTQYF
V gene: TRBV25-1
J gene: TRBJ2-3
D gene: TRBD1

CDR3 DNA: TGTGCCTCAAAGCGACTTTCTTTTACCTACGAGCAGTACTTC
CDR3 protein: CASKRLSFTYEQYF
V gene: TRBV6-5
J gene: TRBJ2-7
D gene: NA

CDR3 DNA: TGTGCCAGCAGCCCCAGCTCGGGGGGGATGGACACCGGGGAGCTGTTTTTT
CDR3 protein: CASSPSSGGMDTGELFF
V gene: TRBV5-8
J gene: TRBJ2-2
D gene: TRBD2

CDR3 DNA: TGTGCCAGCAGCGTAGTGGCTAGCGGGGGCATAGAGACCCAGTACTTC
CDR3 protein: CASSVVASGGIETQYF
V gene: TRBV9
J gene: TRBJ2-5
D gene: TRBD2

CDR3 DNA: TGTGCAAGTCGCCCGGCGGGTCTCGGAGGGCATACGCAGTATTTT
CDR3 protein: CASRPAGLGGHTQYF
V gene: TRBV12-2
J gene: TRBJ2-3
D gene: NA

CDR3 DNA: TGTGCCATCAGTGAGTCCCGGACAGTTTACGAGCAGTACTTC
CDR3 protein: CAISESRTVYEQYF
V gene: TRBV10-3
J gene: TRBJ2-7
D gene: NA

CDR3 DNA: TGTGCCAGCAGCGTAGGGGGCTCACGAAGGGTTGACACTGAAGCTTTCTTT
CDR3 protein: CASSVGGSRRVDTEAFF
V gene: TRBV9
J gene: TRBJ1-1
D gene: NA

CDR3 DNA: TGTGCCACCAGCAGAAACCCCCACACGACAGGGGCACAAGAGACCCAGTACTTC
CDR3 protein: CATSRNPHTTGAQETQYF
V gene: TRBV15
J gene: TRBJ2-5
D gene: TRBD1

CDR3 DNA: TGTGCCAGCAGCTTCTCGGGACAGAACTACGAGCAGTACTTC
CDR3 protein: CASSFSGQNYEQYF
V gene: TRBV5-5
J gene: TRBJ2-7
D gene: TRBD1

CDR3 DNA: TGTGCCAGCAGCGGGCGGGAGGGACCCTACGAGCAGTACTTC
CDR3 protein: CASSGREGPYEQYF
V gene: TRBV6-5
J gene: TRBJ2-7
D gene: TRBD2

CDR3 DNA: TGCAGCGTTGGAGTAGCAGACCTTTACAATGAGCAGTTCTTC
CDR3 protein: CSVGVADLYNEQFF
V gene: TRBV29-1
J gene: TRBJ2-1
D gene: NA

CDR3 DNA: TGTGCCAGCAGCCCCGGACAGGGCCTCTATGGCTACACCTTC
CDR3 protein: CASSPGQGLYGYTF
V gene: TRBV6-6
J gene: TRBJ1-2
D gene: TRBD1

CDR3 DNA: TGCGCCAGCAGCTTGGGGCTGGGGCAGCAAAACACCGGGGAGCTGTTTTTT
CDR3 protein: CASSLGLGQQNTGELFF
V gene: TRBV5-1
J gene: TRBJ2-2
D gene: NA

CDR3 DNA: TGTGCCAGCAGCTTAGGAGGAGGGGGCCATTACACCGGGGAGCTGTTTTTT
CDR3 protein: CASSLGGGGHYTGELFF
V gene: TRBV13
J gene: TRBJ2-2
D gene: NA

CDR3 DNA: TGTGCCAGATCGACTAGCGAAAGCTACAATGAGCAGTTCTTC
CDR3 protein: CARSTSESYNEQFF
V gene: TRBV2
J gene: TRBJ2-1
D gene: TRBD2

CDR3 DNA: TGTGCCAGCAGTTACCAGGGGGTTGGGACTGAAGCTTTCTTT
CDR3 protein: CASSYQGVGTEAFF
V gene: TRBV11-2
J gene: TRBJ1-1
D gene: TRBD1

CDR3 DNA: TGCGCCAGCAGCTTGGGGGACACCGACGCCTATGGCTACACCTTC
CDR3 protein: CASSLGDTDAYGYTF
V gene: TRBV5-1
J gene: TRBJ1-2
D gene: NA

CDR3 DNA: TGTGCCAGTACCGGGACAGGGGGCCTTGGCTACACCTTC
CDR3 protein: CASTGTGGLGYTF
V gene: TRBV28
J gene: TRBJ1-2
D gene: TRBD1

CDR3 DNA: TGTGCCACCAGCAGCGACAGGGGTAATCAGCCCCAGCATTTT
CDR3 protein: CATSSDRGNQPQHF
V gene: TRBV15
J gene: TRBJ1-5
D gene: TRBD1

CDR3 DNA: TGTGCCAGCCAGAGGGTTACTAATGAAAAACTGTTTTTT
CDR3 protein: CASQRVTNEKLFF
V gene: TRBV6-1
J gene: TRBJ1-4
D gene: NA